The 9 T cell receptor beta chains reported below all come from one sample, sequenced in a study of shared T cell receptors in the human thymus. Sequenced by immunoSEQ multiplex PCR; TCRdb stores in-frame clones only, minus some. This table has some 760,000 clones, 70% to 90% appearing once. The same sample was also used in a study of human thymus T cells.

Sample: thymocytes. Receptor source: a girl less than two years old with a congenital heart defect.

This clone has only a few counts. The chain joins TRBV28 to TRBJ2-5; 10 nucleotides agree with TRBD2. The CDR3 runs to 18 residues. Germline V lookup: CDR1 MDHEN, CDR2 SYDVKM. The trim removed 3 bases at V and 4 bases at J, leaving 14 bases unmatched. The CDR3 is CASSLAAGGPGERETQYF. The DNA for the CDR3 is TGTGCCAGCAGTTTGGCAGCGGGGGGGCCAGGGGAGCGAGAGACCCAGTACTTC.

This clone was counted only a few times. The CDR3 reads CSVEGVGQDYGYTF. For the CDR3, the DNA is TGCAGCGTTGAGGGTGTAGGACAAGACTATGGCTACACCTTC. The V gene is TRBV29-1, the J gene TRBJ1-2, with a weak D call TRBD1 (5 bases). Germline CDR1 and CDR2: SQVTM and ANQGSEA. Trimming took 3 bases from V and 3 from J, leaving 14 bases between them. This CDR3 contains 14 residues.

This clone was detected only once. This rearrangement joins TRBV2 to TRBJ2-1; 10 bases match TRBD2. Germline CDR1 reads SNHLY; CDR2 reads FYNNEI. The trim removed 6 bases at V and 3 bases at J, leaving 8 bases unmatched. CDR3 length: 16 amino acids. The CDR3 sequence: CASRETSGRLYNEQFF. The CDR3 region has the DNA TGTGCCAGCAGGGAGACTAGCGGGCGACTCTACAATGAGCAGTTCTTC.

This chain uses TRBV10-3 with TRBJ2-5, with D tentatively TRBD2 (5 bases). Per the germline V gene, CDR1 is ENHRY and CDR2 is SYGVKD. This CDR3 spans 11 amino acids. V shed 3 bases and J shed 12 bases, with 11 bases lying between them. The CDR3 DNA reads as TGTGCCATCAGTGATGCGGAGAGGGAGTACTTC. Translation: CAISDAEREYF.

Concerning this clone: The same CDR3 is also encoded by other DNA sequences in this sample. This sequence joins TRBV5-1 and TRBJ1-6; possibly TRBD1 for D (6 bases). CDR3 length: 14 amino acids. From germline, CDR1 is SGHRS and CDR2 YFSETQ. The V and J ends lost 5 bases and 7 bases respectively, with 13 bases between them. The CDR3 spells CASRQDRANSPLHF. The CDR3 region has the DNA TGCGCCAGCAGACAGGACAGAGCAAATTCACCCCTCCACTTT. Full variable domain (missing parts from reference TRBV5-1 and TRBJ1-6): KAGVTQTPRYLIKTRGQQVTLSCSPISGHRSVSWYQQTPGQGLQFLFEYFSETQRNKGNFPGRFSGRQFSNSRSEMNVSTLELGDSALYLCASRQDRANSPLHFGNGTRLTVT.

This sequence joins TRBV12-5 and TRBJ1-5; D gene uncertain. V was cut by 4 bases and J by 2 bases, with 18 bases left in between. The CDR3 has 17 amino acids. Germline lookup yields CDR1 LGHNT and CDR2 FRNRAP. This chain's CDR3 is CASGSHSSGVGNQPQHF. The CDR3 DNA reads as TGTGCTAGTGGTTCTCATAGTTCTGGTGTTGGCAATCAGCCCCAGCATTTT.

The genes are TRBV7-2 and TRBJ2-3; 9 nucleotides match TRBD1. Trimming took 1 base from V and 5 from J; bases not matched to a gene: 4. The length of the CDR3 is 15 residues. Germline CDR1 SGHTA, CDR2 FQGNSA. Here the CDR3 reads CASSLEDRGGDTQYF. The CDR3 nucleotides are TGTGCCAGCAGCTTAGAGGACAGGGGAGGAGATACGCAGTATTTT. The variable domain in full, completed from reference TRBV7-2 and TRBJ2-3, reads GAGVSQSPSNKVTEKGKDVELRCDPISGHTALYWYRQSLGQGLEFLIYFQGNSAPDKSGLPSDRFSAERTGGSVSTLTIQRTQQEDSAVYLCASSLEDRGGDTQYFGPGTRLTVL.

The CDR3 is CASKGGPNYGYTF. Written as DNA, the CDR3 is TGTGCCAGTAAGGGGGGGCCTAACTATGGCTACACCTTC. The rearrangement uses TRBV19 and TRBJ1-2; tentatively, D is TRBD1 (6 bases). CDR1 LNHDA and CDR2 SQIVND come from the germline V gene (reference sequence). The length of the CDR3 is 13 residues. The V and J ends lost 7 bases and 0 bases respectively, with 9 bases between them.

V gene TRBV9 combines with J gene TRBJ2-3; 13 bases match TRBD2. J was trimmed by 5 bases and V by 3 bases; bases with no gene match: 12. Germline loops: CDR1 SGDLS, CDR2 YYNGEE. CDR3 length: 18 amino acids. The CDR3 bases are TGTGCCAGCAGCGCGCAGACTAGCGGGGGGACCTTAGAAGATACGCAGTATTTT. Residues: CASSAQTSGGTLEDTQYF.